The rows below give T cell receptor beta chains drawn from one sample of a study of cytotoxic CD8 clonotypes in ibrutinib-treated CLL. TCRdb's table, derived via immunoSEQ multiplex PCR, lists solely in-frame clones and lacks some. The table records approximately 200,000 clones, around 70% of them present only once. Sample: PBMCs, taken after 24 months of ibrutinib treatment. These receptors all come from a human donor with chronic lymphocytic leukemia. The CDR3 runs from the conserved cysteine through the conserved F or W. Each record gives: CDR3 protein, CDR3 DNA, D gene, J gene, V gene, clone size. A D gene is named only where the DNA matches it firmly. Where a row states a size, it is once, few, many or the class of an expanded clone; other rows omit it.

cdr3_aa: CATSSRALANVLTF; cdr3_nt: TGTGCCACCAGCAGCAGGGCTTTGGCCAACGTCCTGACTTTC; d_call: -; j_call: TRBJ2-6; v_call: TRBV15; clone_size: -
cdr3_aa: CASSWYGFSNQPQHF; cdr3_nt: TGTGCCAGCAGTTGGTACGGGTTTAGCAATCAGCCCCAGCATTTT; d_call: -; j_call: TRBJ1-5; v_call: TRBV6-5; clone_size: -
cdr3_aa: CASSLDRNTGELFF; cdr3_nt: TGTGCCAGCAGCCTCGACAGAAACACCGGGGAGCTGTTTTTT; d_call: -; j_call: TRBJ2-2; v_call: TRBV7-7; clone_size: -
cdr3_aa: CASSPLAIGNGNEQFF; cdr3_nt: TGTGCCAGCAGCCCACTAGCAATCGGGAATGGAAATGAGCAGTTCTTC; d_call: -; j_call: TRBJ2-1; v_call: TRBV7-2; clone_size: -
cdr3_aa: CASSLGPGDYGYTF; cdr3_nt: TGTGCCAGCAGCTTAGGTCCGGGGGACTATGGCTACACCTTC; d_call: -; j_call: TRBJ1-2; v_call: TRBV7-2; clone_size: few
cdr3_aa: CASSARTGGVPEAFF; cdr3_nt: TGTGCCAGCAGCGCCCGGACAGGGGGGGTACCTGAAGCTTTCTTT; d_call: TRBD1; j_call: TRBJ1-1; v_call: TRBV7-2; clone_size: -
cdr3_aa: CASSFDWVTNEKLFF; cdr3_nt: TGTGCCAGCAGCTTCGACTGGGTGACTAATGAAAAACTGTTTTTT; d_call: -; j_call: TRBJ1-4; v_call: TRBV5-5; clone_size: -
cdr3_aa: CASSPTRGRETQYF; cdr3_nt: TGTGCCAGCAGTCCCACCAGGGGGCGAGAGACCCAGTACTTC; d_call: TRBD1; j_call: TRBJ2-5; v_call: TRBV27; clone_size: -
cdr3_aa: CASSPWTVTGELFF; cdr3_nt: TGTGCCAGTAGTCCATGGACAGTCACCGGGGAGCTGTTTTTT; d_call: -; j_call: TRBJ2-2; v_call: TRBV19; clone_size: few
cdr3_aa: CAWSVRVRSGGYEQYF; cdr3_nt: TGTGCCTGGAGTGTACGTGTCCGTAGCGGAGGCTACGAGCAGTACTTC; d_call: -; j_call: TRBJ2-7; v_call: TRBV30; clone_size: once
cdr3_aa: CASSPRSLENYGYTF; cdr3_nt: TGCGCCAGCAGCCCTCGGTCCCTAGAGAACTATGGCTACACCTTC; d_call: -; j_call: TRBJ1-2; v_call: TRBV4-3; clone_size: -
cdr3_aa: CASSLDGGQGSYEQYF; cdr3_nt: TGTGCCAGCAGCTTAGATGGGGGACAGGGATCCTACGAGCAGTACTTC; d_call: TRBD1; j_call: TRBJ2-7; v_call: TRBV7-2; clone_size: -
cdr3_aa: CASSPRHLSSYEQYF; cdr3_nt: TGTGCCAGCAGCCCTCGGCACTTGAGCTCCTACGAGCAGTACTTC; d_call: -; j_call: TRBJ2-7; v_call: TRBV7-2; clone_size: -
cdr3_aa: CASSFPPGGNYEQYF; cdr3_nt: TGTGCCAGCAGTTTCCCCCCAGGGGGCAACTACGAGCAGTACTTC; d_call: TRBD1; j_call: TRBJ2-7; v_call: TRBV28; clone_size: -
cdr3_aa: CASSFWDSNQPQHF; cdr3_nt: TGTGCCAGCAGCTTCTGGGACAGCAATCAGCCCCAGCATTTT; d_call: -; j_call: TRBJ1-5; v_call: TRBV7-9; clone_size: few
cdr3_aa: CASSAAYSYNEQFF; cdr3_nt: TGTGCCAGCAGCGCTGCCTACTCCTACAATGAGCAGTTCTTC; d_call: -; j_call: TRBJ2-1; v_call: TRBV9; clone_size: -
cdr3_aa: CASSIRRSNTEAFF; cdr3_nt: TGTGCCAGTAGTATAAGAAGAAGTAACACTGAAGCTTTCTTT; d_call: -; j_call: TRBJ1-1; v_call: TRBV19; clone_size: -
cdr3_aa: CASRPGQGLEQFF; cdr3_nt: TGCGCCAGCAGGCCGGGACAGGGGCTTGAGCAGTTCTTC; d_call: TRBD1; j_call: TRBJ2-1; v_call: TRBV5-1; clone_size: once
cdr3_aa: CASSQIAVGYEQFF; cdr3_nt: TGTGCCAGCAGCCAGATCGCCGTGGGGTATGAGCAGTTCTTC; d_call: -; j_call: TRBJ2-1; v_call: TRBV14; clone_size: once
cdr3_aa: CASSQEPDLTHSYEQYF; cdr3_nt: TGCGCCAGCAGCCAGGAGCCGGACCTTACCCATTCCTACGAGCAGTACTTC; d_call: -; j_call: TRBJ2-7; v_call: TRBV4-1; clone_size: once
cdr3_aa: CASSTKTGVGEKLFF; cdr3_nt: TGCGCCAGCAGCACGAAGACAGGGGTTGGGGAAAAACTGTTTTTT; d_call: TRBD1; j_call: TRBJ1-4; v_call: TRBV5-1; clone_size: -
cdr3_aa: CASSLGDTEAFF; cdr3_nt: TGCGCCAGCAGCTTGGGTGACACTGAAGCTTTCTTT; d_call: -; j_call: TRBJ1-1; v_call: TRBV5-1; clone_size: few
cdr3_aa: CASSLWQNTEAFF; cdr3_nt: TGTGCCAGCAGCTTATGGCAGAACACTGAAGCTTTCTTT; d_call: -; j_call: TRBJ1-1; v_call: TRBV7-2; clone_size: -
cdr3_aa: CASNFRGGRTYEQYF; cdr3_nt: TGTGCCAGCAATTTCCGTGGCGGTAGAACCTACGAGCAGTACTTC; d_call: -; j_call: TRBJ2-7; v_call: TRBV27; clone_size: once
cdr3_aa: CASSLFLAGVIEQFF; cdr3_nt: TGTGCCAGCAGCTTATTTTTAGCGGGAGTGATTGAGCAGTTCTTC; d_call: TRBD2; j_call: TRBJ2-1; v_call: TRBV5-6; clone_size: -
cdr3_aa: CASSLSTGGVGANVLTF; cdr3_nt: TGTGCCAGCAGTCTATCGACAGGGGGCGTTGGGGCCAACGTCCTGACTTTC; d_call: TRBD1; j_call: TRBJ2-6; v_call: TRBV28; clone_size: -
cdr3_aa: CASSYQADSTDTQYF; cdr3_nt: TGTGCCAGCAGCTATCAAGCGGATAGCACAGATACGCAGTATTTT; d_call: -; j_call: TRBJ2-3; v_call: TRBV5-4; clone_size: -
cdr3_aa: CASSSTGWDTEAFF; cdr3_nt: TGTGCCAGTAGTTCGACAGGCTGGGACACTGAAGCTTTCTTT; d_call: -; j_call: TRBJ1-1; v_call: TRBV19; clone_size: once
cdr3_aa: CASSRAGLAGTLEQYF; cdr3_nt: TGTGCCAGCAGCCGAGCCGGACTAGCGGGTACTCTCGAGCAGTACTTC; d_call: TRBD2; j_call: TRBJ2-7; v_call: TRBV5-6; clone_size: -
cdr3_aa: CASSEWRDSQETQYF; cdr3_nt: TGTGCCAGCAGTGAATGGAGGGACTCACAAGAGACCCAGTACTTC; d_call: -; j_call: TRBJ2-5; v_call: TRBV25-1; clone_size: -
cdr3_aa: CASSPEGAGELFF; cdr3_nt: TGCGCCAGCAGCCCGGAGGGAGCCGGGGAGCTGTTTTTT; d_call: -; j_call: TRBJ2-2; v_call: TRBV5-1; clone_size: -
cdr3_aa: CASSQEPMYEQYF; cdr3_nt: TGTGCCAGCAGCCAAGAGCCCATGTACGAGCAGTACTTC; d_call: -; j_call: TRBJ2-7; v_call: TRBV4-2; clone_size: few